The clone carrying this T cell receptor (beta chain) showed up just a few times. Its antigen is not identified. This specimen belongs to a study of identical twins. The germline V gene has CDR1 SQVTM and CDR2 ANQGSEA. With V trimmed by 0 bases and J by 7 bases, 0 bases remained unmatched. The CDR3 is 14 amino acids. Findings and limits, study-wide: Abundant beta clonotypes from cord blood bore fewer insertions; memory repertoires lacked this pattern.

TCRdb re-derived calls from the 5' RACE reads in MiXCR, one entry per CDR3 protein. Counted here are some 1,700,000 distinct CDR3 sequences, roughly 35% occurring once; the ten biggest clones make up 0.25% to 0.3%. This receptor was identified in a newborn girl in good health. The sample comprised cord blood. The V and J genes are TRBV29-1 and TRBJ2-4; TRBD2 agrees at 13 bases. CDR3 region: CSVEETSGRNIQYF. The CDR3 DNA reads TGCAGCGTTGAAGAGACTAGCGGGAGGAACATTCAGTACTTC.